The 14 T cell receptor beta chains below were found in one sample sequenced in a study of tumor-infiltrating lymphocytes in primary liver carcinoma. TCR beta cDNA was made from around 460 ng total RNA with a constant-region primer. The TCR beta library was amplified through three nested multiplex PCR rounds in a modified ARM-PCR procedure. The first two PCR rounds, roughly 10 cycles each, used TRBV1-TRBV30 forward primers and a C-beta reverse primer. TCRdb used MiXCR to reprocess the multiplex PCR reads, holding one entry per CDR3 protein. The sample lists more than 150,000 distinct CDR3 sequences; 50% to 75% were seen once. Germline DNA was also extracted, with blood RNA taken from unsorted whole blood. The sequencing input was peripheral blood. The receptor set was obtained from a man between 40 and 49 years old with primary liver carcinoma and hepatitis B virus infection.

This clonotype was recorded a few times. The V and J genes are TRBV19 and TRBJ2-5; D uncertain. V lost 1 base, J lost 4 bases, and 10 bases lay in between. The CDR3 is 14 residues long. Germline loops: CDR1 LNHDA, CDR2 SQIVND (reference sequence). DNA for the CDR3: TGTGCCAGTAGTATAGGGAACAAGGGAGAGACCCAGTACTTC. Its protein is CASSIGNKGETQYF.

This clonotype was observed many times. This chain joins TRBV12-3 or TRBV12-4 and TRBJ2-1; 7 bases align to TRBD2. The CDR3 has 15 residues. Unmatched junction bases numbered 3, after V lost 1 base and J lost 3 bases. The CDR3 reads CASSLGGSRYNEQFF. The CDR3 DNA reads as TGTGCCAGCAGTTTAGGCGGGAGTCGCTACAATGAGCAGTTCTTC.

The genes are TRBV12-3 or TRBV12-4 and TRBJ2-7, with TRBD1 matching 8 bases. The CDR3 loop spans 14 amino acids. Trimming at V came to 3 bases and at J to 2 bases, leaving 3 bases not matched to a gene. CDR3 DNA sequence: TGTGCCAGCAGTTTGAACAGGGGGACCTACGAGCAGTACTTC. It yields the protein CASSLNRGTYEQYF.

The sample holds one count of this clonotype. One end of the junction is discordant with germline, which a read error may explain. The V gene is TRBV29-1, the J gene TRBJ2-2; D is perhaps TRBD1 (6 bases). From germline, CDR1 is SQVTM and CDR2 ANQGSEA. This CDR3 contains 13 residues. CDR3 in amino acids: CSVGRQATGELFF. Written as DNA, the CDR3 is TGCAGTGTTGGGAGACAGGCCACCGGGGAGCTGTTTTTT.

This clonotype was detected only a few times. The chain has TRBV4-1 and TRBJ1-2, with D perhaps matching TRBD1 (6 bases). Germline CDR1 MGHRA, CDR2 YSYEKL. Trimming removed 3 bases at V and 2 bases at J, with 10 bases between. The CDR3 length is 14 residues. CDR3 bases: TGCGCCAGCAGCCAGGACAGACCCAACTATGGCTACACCTTC. Protein sequence: CASSQDRPNYGYTF.

The chain is built from TRBV30 and TRBJ2-2; D perhaps matches TRBD1 (6 bases). In germline, CDR1 is GTSNPN, CDR2 SVGIG (reference sequence). The V end was cut by 4 bases, the J end by 1 base, with 13 bases between. CDR3 size: 15 residues. The CDR3 sequence: CAWKLTGLNTGELFF. CDR3 bases: TGTGCCTGGAAACTAACAGGGTTGAACACCGGGGAGCTGTTTTTT.

For this clonotype: Possible read error: a much larger clone is one base away. The V and J genes are TRBV11-2 and TRBJ2-4; D is ambiguous. CDR3 length: 14 residues. Germline V gene data show CDR1 as SGHAT and CDR2 as FQNNGV. With 0 bases removed from V and 9 bases from J, the gap between germline ends came to 12 bases. The CDR3 sequence is CASSLEEYQSIQYF. CDR3 nucleotides: TGTGCCAGCAGCTTAGAAGAGTACCAAAGCATTCAGTACTTC. The full variable domain, rest sourced from reference TRBV11-2 and TRBJ2-4, is EAGVAQSPRYKIIEKRQSVAFWCNPISGHATLYWYQQILGQGPKLLIQFQNNGVVDDSQLPKDRFSAERLKGVDSTLKIQPAKLEDSAVYLCASSLEEYQSIQYFGAGTRLSVL.

A word on this clonotype: A much larger clone lies one base from this, so it may be a read error. The chain links TRBV6-5 to TRBJ1-5, with D possibly TRBD1 on 6 matching bases. The CDR3 sequence is 13 residues long. Germline loops: CDR1 MNHEY, CDR2 SVGAGI. Trimming removed 9 bases at V and 2 bases at J, with 11 bases between. CDR3 loop: CARRGGGNQPQHF. CDR3 bases: TGTGCCAGAAGGGGGGGAGGCAATCAGCCCCAGCATTTT.

This clonotype was seen only a few times. The V and J genes are TRBV6-5 and TRBJ1-1; D gene ambiguous. V was trimmed by 6 bases and J by 10 bases, leaving 15 bases between them. The CDR3 is 12 amino acids. From germline, CDR1 is MNHEY and CDR2 SVGAGI. CDR3 DNA: TGTGCCAGCAGCCTCCCTGGTTCAGCAGCTTTCTTT. This gives the protein CASSLPGSAAFF.

Regarding this clonotype: This may be a read error, as it is one base from a much larger clone. The chain joins TRBV11-2 to TRBJ1-2; 7 positions match TRBD1. The CDR3 spans 15 residues. Germline CDR1 reads SGHAT; CDR2 reads FQNNGV. The CDR3 loop is CGSSLGTVYNYGYTF. CDR3 coding DNA: TGTGGCAGCAGCTTAGGGACAGTATATAACTATGGCTACACCTTC.

This clonotype was counted a few times. The V gene is TRBV6-1, the J gene TRBJ2-7, with 8 bases aligning to TRBD1. Germline CDR1 MNHNS, CDR2 SASEGT. CDR3 size: 15 residues. Unmatched junction bases numbered 8, after V lost 2 bases and J lost 5 bases. CDR3 nucleotides: TGTGCCAGCAGTGAACAATCCGGGACAGGTGACGAGCAGTACTTC. Its translation is CASSEQSGTGDEQYF.

This chain connects TRBV30 to TRBJ2-2; 10 nucleotides agree with TRBD1. The CDR3 length is 17 residues. The germline gives CDR1 GTSNPN, CDR2 SVGIG (reference sequence). V shed 4 bases and J 5 bases; nucleotides not matched to a gene: 13. CDR3 amino acids: CAWNTGTGVGGTGELFF. The CDR3 nucleotides read TGTGCCTGGAACACCGGGACAGGGGTAGGGGGTACCGGGGAGCTGTTTTTT.

This clonotype has just one count. The CDR3 DNA sequence: TGTGCCATCAGTGAGTCTGACAGCGGGAGCCAGACCCAGTACTTC. It specifies CAISESDSGSQTQYF. The chain uses TRBV10-3 and TRBJ2-5; TRBD2 matches at 8 bases. Germline V gene sequence: CDR1 ENHRY, CDR2 SYGVKD. The CDR3 sequence is 15 residues long. With V trimmed by 0 bases and J by 6 bases, 6 bases remained unmatched.

Points on this clonotype: Just one base apart from a much larger clone, this may be a read error. The J gene is TRBJ2-5, the V gene TRBV6-5, with TRBD2 as a possible D gene (6 bases). CDR1 is MNHEY, CDR2 SVGAGI, per germline. This CDR3 comprises 15 residues. CDR3 region: CASGYGQGGKETQYF. CDR3 DNA: TGTGCCAGCGGTTACGGGCAGGGAGGCAAAGAGACCCAGTACTTC.